One and the same sample provided the 32 T cell receptor beta chains below, sequenced in a study of shared clonotypes between healthy human individuals. Repertoires were generated with immunoSEQ multiplex PCR, while TCRdb's copy carries only in-frame clones and drops some. The repertoire holds 980,000 or so clones, about three quarters seen once, with over 1.3% in the top ten. Sequenced sample: memory CD4+ T cells sorted from blood. Regarding subset: CD45RA-negative fraction. These receptors were taken from a man aged 18 to 35 in good health.

The chain carries TRBV5-8 and TRBJ2-5; the D call may be TRBD1 or TRBD2 (5 bases each). Germline V gives CDR1 SGHTS, CDR2 YDEGEE. This CDR3 has 15 amino acids. The V gene lost 0 bases and the J gene lost 4 bases, with 13 bases spanning the gap. The CDR3 spells CASSLGRGEGETQYF. In DNA form, the CDR3 reads TGTGCCAGCAGCTTGGGACGAGGGGAAGGAGAGACCCAGTACTTC.

The chain joins TRBV7-3 to TRBJ1-5; weak D call: TRBD1 (5 bases). The germline CDR1 and CDR2 sequences are SGHTA and FQGTGA. Between the trimmed V and J ends, which lost 3 bases and 9 bases, there was a span of 12 bases. This CDR3 is 13 amino acids long. The CDR3 coding sequence is TGTGCCAGCAGCTTGACAGCCCTCTCGCCCCAGCATTTT. Translation gives CASSLTALSPQHF.

The V and J genes are TRBV6-8 and TRBJ1-6; possible D gene TRBD1, 5 bases. V lost 8 bases, J lost 2 bases, and 13 bases lay in between. The CDR3 consists of 15 residues. CDR1 is MNHGY, CDR2 SAAAGT, per germline. CDR3: CASVGTRPYNSPLHF. CDR3 sequence (DNA): TGTGCCAGCGTAGGGACGCGCCCCTATAATTCACCCCTCCACTTT.

The genes are TRBV7-9 and TRBJ2-4; D remains unclear. Trimming took off 3 bases at V and 0 bases at J, with 21 bases between the two ends. The germline V gene encodes CDR1 SEHNR and CDR2 FQNEAQ (reference sequence). The CDR3 is 19 residues long. CDR3 in DNA: TGTGCCAGCAGCTTCCCCCCCTCAGGAAGGAATGAAGCCAAAAACATTCAGTACTTC. Translating gives CASSFPPSGRNEAKNIQYF.

The rearrangement links TRBV5-1 to TRBJ1-2, with 7 positions matching TRBD1. The V and J ends lost 7 bases and 5 bases, in that order; junction bases with no gene match: 8. This CDR3 contains 13 residues. Germline-derived CDR1 and CDR2 are SGHRS and YFSETQ. Written as DNA, the CDR3 is TGCGCCAGCGGAACAGGGGACCTATATGGCTACACCTTC. Protein: CASGTGDLYGYTF.

The V and J genes are TRBV28 and TRBJ1-6; 7 bases line up with TRBD1. Trimming removed 5 bases from V and 8 bases from J; junction bases left unmatched: 15. The CDR3 has 17 amino acids. Germline CDR1 reads MDHEN; CDR2 reads SYDVKM. CDR3 sequence reads: CASSGDQQGSGDSPLHF. CDR3 sequence (DNA): TGTGCCAGCAGTGGCGACCAACAGGGGAGCGGGGATTCACCCCTCCACTTT.

The chain has TRBV10-3 and TRBJ2-7; tentatively, D is TRBD1 (6 bases). The CDR3 contains 12 residues. V was shortened by 10 bases and J by 4 bases, with 14 bases between the two germline ends. CDR1 ENHRY and CDR2 SYGVKD come from the germline V gene. CDR3 protein: CASTGTLYEQYF. For the CDR3, the DNA is TGTGCCAGCACCGGGACACTTTACGAGCAGTACTTC.

This clone showed up just a few times. The sample has other DNA sequences that encode this CDR3 too. The chain has TRBV6-6 and TRBJ1-2; D is ambiguous. This CDR3 contains 13 residues. Trimming shortened V by 5 bases and J by 3 bases, and 10 bases separated the two germline ends. The germline V gene encodes CDR1 MNHNY and CDR2 SVGAGI (reference sequence). The CDR3 coding sequence is TGTGCCAGCAGTCCCACCGGGGACTATGGCTACACCTTC. Protein product: CASSPTGDYGYTF.

This chain links TRBV4-2 with TRBJ2-3; the D gene is possibly TRBD2 (10 bases). V gave up 0 bases and J gave up 6 bases, with 16 bases separating them. Germline values: CDR1 LGHNA, CDR2 YNFKEQ. The CDR3 has 16 amino acids. The CDR3 coding sequence is TGTGCCAGCAGCCAAGATAGCGGGGGGACAGGGGATACGCAGTATTTT. Translating gives CASSQDSGGTGDTQYF.

The CDR3 loop is CASSLAGRGGGIETQYF. CDR3 in DNA: TGTGCCAGCAGCTTGGCAGGACGAGGTGGCGGGATTGAGACCCAGTACTTC. The chain couples TRBV5-6 to TRBJ2-5, with D possibly TRBD2 on 6 matching bases. Trimming cost V 0 bases and J 5 bases, with 20 bases left between them. The germline V gene encodes CDR1 SGHDT and CDR2 YYEEEE. This CDR3 contains 17 residues.

This clone was picked up one time. The chain couples TRBV10-3 to TRBJ1-6; D gene ambiguous. This CDR3 region has 13 residues. Germline V CDR1 and CDR2: ENHRY, SYGVKD. Trimming left V 7 bases short and J 7 bases short, with 11 bases between. CDR3 sequence reads: CAINEQPNSPLHF. The CDR3 bases are TGTGCCATCAACGAACAGCCAAATTCACCCCTCCACTTT.

This clone appeared once. The chain is built from TRBV27 and TRBJ1-5; 8 bases fit TRBD1. The germline CDR1 and CDR2 sequences are MNHEY and SMNVEV (reference sequence). After removal of 5 bases from V and 4 bases from J, the junction contained 10 bases not matched to a gene. The CDR3 runs to 16 residues. CDR3 region: CASSGGRTGLNQPQHF. The DNA of the CDR3 is TGTGCCAGCAGTGGAGGAAGGACAGGGTTGAATCAGCCCCAGCATTTT.

This clone turned up a few times. V gene TRBV19 combines with J gene TRBJ2-1; TRBD2 might be the D (6 bases). The CDR3 is made up of 16 amino acids. V lost 3 bases and J lost 4, with 16 bases in between. Germline V gives CDR1 LNHDA, CDR2 SQIVND (reference sequence). The CDR3 DNA sequence: TGTGCCAGTAGTATGCGGCGGGGTGCGGGGTACAATGAGCAGTTCTTC. This translates into CASSMRRGAGYNEQFF. Drawing the rest from reference TRBV19 and TRBJ2-1, the complete variable domain is DGGITQSPKYLFRKEGQNVTLSCEQNLNHDAMYWYRQDPGQGLRLIYYSQIVNDFQKGDIAEGYSVSREKKESFPLTVTSAQKNPTAFYLCASSMRRGAGYNEQFFGPGTRLTVL.

V gene TRBV4-2 combines with J gene TRBJ1-5, with D unclear. Trimming removed 0 bases at V and 5 bases at J, with 14 bases between. The CDR3 has 16 residues. Germline V gives CDR1 LGHNA, CDR2 YNFKEQ. The CDR3 reads CASSQDPSGGYQPQHF. The DNA of the CDR3 is TGTGCCAGCAGCCAAGACCCATCAGGTGGGTATCAGCCCCAGCATTTT.

The V gene is TRBV11-2, the J gene TRBJ2-5; TRBD2 agrees at 9 bases. This CDR3 has 15 amino acids. Trimming took 5 bases from V and 5 from J; bases not matched to a gene: 9. Looked up from germline, CDR1 is SGHAT and CDR2 is FQNNGV. CDR3 sequence reads: CASSPSGGIWETQYF. Here the CDR3 DNA reads TGTGCCAGCAGCCCGAGCGGGGGGATTTGGGAGACCCAGTACTTC.

The sample holds a few counts of this clone. The chain couples TRBV7-9 to TRBJ1-4; no clear D. CDR3 length: 13 residues. CDR1 and CDR2 from the germline V gene are SEHNR and FQNEAQ (reference sequence). The V gene lost 5 bases and the J gene lost 6 bases, with 10 bases spanning the gap. The CDR3 region has the DNA TGTGCCAGCAGCGAGCGGGGAGATGAAAAACTGTTTTTT. This encodes CASSERGDEKLFF.

The chain combines TRBV28 with TRBJ2-1; possibly TRBD2 for D (5 bases). V was trimmed by 5 bases and J by 1 base, leaving 9 bases between them. Germline V gene data show CDR1 as MDHEN and CDR2 as SYDVKM. The CDR3 totals 14 residues. CDR3 nucleotide sequence: TGTGCCAGCAGTAAGAGGGTTTCCTACAATGAGCAGTTCTTC. Translating gives CASSKRVSYNEQFF.

V gene TRBV28 combines with J gene TRBJ1-5; 8 bases fit TRBD1. The CDR3 runs to 14 residues. Germline trimming cut 4 bases from V and 7 bases from J; bases unmatched to any gene: 6. Germline-derived CDR1 and CDR2 are MDHEN and SYDVKM. The CDR3 loop is CASSSQDREQPQHF. As DNA, the CDR3 is TGTGCCAGCAGTTCACAGGACAGGGAACAGCCCCAGCATTTT.

Turning to this clone: A read error may be the cause here, since a much bigger clone is one base away. This specimen includes other DNA sequences encoding the same CDR3. This rearrangement joins TRBV20-1 to TRBJ2-5; no clear D. Germline V lookup: CDR1 DFQATT, CDR2 SNEGSKA (reference sequence). The V end was cut by 3 bases, the J end by 5 bases, with 4 bases between. The CDR3 is made up of 10 amino acids. In DNA form, the CDR3 reads TGCAGTGCTAGTGAGGAGACCCAGTACTTC. It yields the protein CSASEETQYF.

V is TRBV7-9 and J is TRBJ2-5; D uncertain. The CDR3 spans 14 residues. V gave up 4 bases and J gave up 2 bases, with 11 bases separating them. Germline assignment: CDR1 SEHNR and CDR2 FQNEAQ (reference sequence). CDR3 protein: CASSSGSQQETQYF. Written as DNA, the CDR3 is TGTGCCAGCAGCTCGGGCAGTCAACAAGAGACCCAGTACTTC.

The rearrangement links TRBV1 to TRBJ1-5. TRBV1 is a pseudogene. CDR3 length: 15 residues. The CDR3 region is CTSSQRLISNQPQHF. CDR3 DNA sequence: TGCACCAGCAGCCAGAGACTGATTAGCAATCAGCCCCAGCATTTT.

The rearrangement uses TRBV7-8 and TRBJ2-7; TRBD2 is a possible D gene (7 bases). The germline gives CDR1 SGHVS, CDR2 FQNEAQ. V lost 1 base and J 0 bases, leaving 13 bases between the germline ends. CDR3 length equals 16 residues. CDR3 DNA sequence: TGTGCCAGCAGCTTAGTGGGGGGGCAGTTCTCCTACGAGCAGTACTTC. This encodes CASSLVGGQFSYEQYF.

This sequence joins TRBV6-1 and TRBJ1-1, with 7 nucleotides matching TRBD1. The CDR3 covers 14 residues. The V and J ends lost 7 bases and 1 base, in that order; junction bases with no gene match: 6. The germline CDR1 and CDR2 sequences are MNHNS and SASEGT. The DNA for the CDR3 is TGTGCCAGCAAGGAACAGGGGTCGAACACTGAAGCTTTCTTT. Its protein product is CASKEQGSNTEAFF.

V and J are TRBV7-3 and TRBJ1-1; D possibly corresponds to TRBD1 (5 bases). Germline CDR1 reads SGHTA; CDR2 reads FQGTGA. The CDR3 sequence is 14 residues long. The germline V and J ends were trimmed by 2 bases and 4 bases, with 11 bases remaining between them. The CDR3 sequence: CASSLGGVGTEAFF. The CDR3 coding sequence is TGTGCCAGCAGCTTAGGGGGTGTTGGCACTGAAGCTTTCTTT.

The chain carries TRBV11-3 and TRBJ2-1; D may be TRBD2 (5 bases). Trimming removed 3 bases from V and 6 bases from J, with 15 bases in between. In germline, CDR1 is SGHNT, CDR2 YENEEA. This CDR3 contains 15 residues. The DNA for the CDR3 is TGTGCCAGCAGCTTCCGGGGATCTCTACCCAATGAGCAGTTCTTC. Translating gives CASSFRGSLPNEQFF.

This chain connects TRBV6-1 to TRBJ2-7; D possibly corresponds to TRBD1 (6 bases). Germline V gene data show CDR1 as MNHNS and CDR2 as SASEGT. V gave up 9 bases and J gave up 2 bases, with 14 bases separating them. CDR3 length: 13 residues. The CDR3, as DNA: TGTGCCAGTGTCAGGGGTAGGGCCTACGAGCAGTACTTC. Translating it yields CASVRGRAYEQYF.

In this sample, this clone turned up a few times. The V gene is TRBV5-4, the J gene TRBJ1-4; perhaps TRBD1 as D (5 bases). V lost 4 bases and J 5 bases, leaving 9 bases between the germline ends. Looked up from germline, CDR1 is SGHNT and CDR2 is YYREEE (reference sequence). This CDR3 comprises 13 residues. For the CDR3, the DNA is TGTGCCAGCAGCCCGGGACCCAATGAAAAACTGTTTTTT. Translating it yields CASSPGPNEKLFF.

The chain recombines TRBV10-1 with TRBJ1-4; 8 nucleotides align to TRBD1. The CDR3 extends over 20 amino acids. Trimming removed 4 bases from V and 0 bases from J; junction bases left unmatched: 16. Germline assignment: CDR1 WNHNN and CDR2 SYGVQD (reference sequence). CDR3 nucleotide sequence: TGCGCCAGCAGTGTAAACCTTCTAGGACAGGGATATGCAACTAATGAAAAACTGTTTTTT. Translated: CASSVNLLGQGYATNEKLFF.

V is TRBV29-1 and J is TRBJ2-3; TRBD2 matches at 7 bases. The germline gives CDR1 SQVTM, CDR2 ANQGSEA. The junction had 10 bases not matched to a gene; V was cut back by 4 bases and J by 12 bases. CDR3 size: 12 residues. The DNA for the CDR3 is TGCAGCGTTGGACCGACGGGGGGTCGACAGTATTTT. This gives the protein CSVGPTGGRQYF.

The genes are TRBV10-3 and TRBJ2-7; TRBD2 aligns across 11 bases. Germline V lookup: CDR1 ENHRY, CDR2 SYGVKD. The CDR3 is 16 residues long. After removal of 4 bases from V and 3 bases from J, the junction contained 8 bases not matched to a gene. The CDR3 reads CAISASHTSGSYEQYF. The CDR3 DNA reads as TGTGCCATCAGTGCCTCTCACACTAGCGGGAGCTACGAGCAGTACTTC.

Turning to this clone: Other DNA sequences of this sample code for an identical CDR3. The rearrangement links TRBV29-1 to TRBJ1-1; 11 nucleotides agree with TRBD1. CDR3 size: 13 residues. Looked up from germline, CDR1 is SQVTM and CDR2 is ANQGSEA. V shed 5 bases, J shed 3 bases, and the junction held 2 bases outside the gene matches. The chain's CDR3 is CSVRTGGDTEAFF. The CDR3 nucleotides read TGCAGCGTTAGGACAGGGGGCGACACTGAAGCTTTCTTT.

In regard to this clone: This likely came from a read error, as a far larger clone is one base away. Other nucleotide sequences in the sample specify the same CDR3. The V gene is TRBV7-2, the J gene TRBJ2-2; D remains unclear. Trimming left V 5 bases short and J 3 bases short, with 4 bases between. CDR3 length equals 12 residues. Germline V CDR1 and CDR2: SGHTA, FQGNSA. CDR3 nucleotides: TGTGCCAGCAGCCCAGACACCGGGGAGCTGTTTTTT. Translated: CASSPDTGELFF. Full variable domain (rest looked up from reference TRBV7-2 and TRBJ2-2): GAGVSQSPSNKVTEKGKDVELRCDPISGHTALYWYRQSLGQGLEFLIYFQGNSAPDKSGLPSDRFSAERTGGSVSTLTIQRTQQEDSAVYLCASSPDTGELFFGEGSRLTVL.